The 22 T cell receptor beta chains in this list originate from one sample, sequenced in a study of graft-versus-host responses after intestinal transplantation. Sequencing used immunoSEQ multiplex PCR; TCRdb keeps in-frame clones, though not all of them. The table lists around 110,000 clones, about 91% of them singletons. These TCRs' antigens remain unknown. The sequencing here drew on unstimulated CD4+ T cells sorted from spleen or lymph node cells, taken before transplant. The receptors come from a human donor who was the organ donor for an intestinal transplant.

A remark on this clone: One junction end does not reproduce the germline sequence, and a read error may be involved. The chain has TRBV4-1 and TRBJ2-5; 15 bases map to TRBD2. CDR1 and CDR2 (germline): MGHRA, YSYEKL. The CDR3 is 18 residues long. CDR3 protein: CAGSQESLGLAGGETQYF. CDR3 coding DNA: TGCGCCGGCAGCCAAGAGTCCCTGGGACTAGCGGGAGGAGAGACCCAGTACTTC.

The CDR3 DNA reads TGTGCCAGCAGCCCAAGCTCATACGAGCAGTACTTC. Protein sequence: CASSPSSYEQYF. This chain joins TRBV6-5 and TRBJ2-7; D gene unclear. Germline assignment: CDR1 MNHEY and CDR2 SVGAGI. The CDR3 has 12 amino acids. Trimming shortened V by 6 bases and J by 4 bases, and 10 bases separated the two germline ends.

The CDR3 DNA sequence: TGTGCCAGCAGTGAAATAGATACGCAGTATTTT. This codes for CASSEIDTQYF. This chain connects TRBV2 to TRBJ2-3; D unclear. Germline assignment: CDR1 SNHLY and CDR2 FYNNEI. The CDR3 sequence is 11 residues long. V shed 2 bases and J shed 5 bases, with 2 bases lying between them.

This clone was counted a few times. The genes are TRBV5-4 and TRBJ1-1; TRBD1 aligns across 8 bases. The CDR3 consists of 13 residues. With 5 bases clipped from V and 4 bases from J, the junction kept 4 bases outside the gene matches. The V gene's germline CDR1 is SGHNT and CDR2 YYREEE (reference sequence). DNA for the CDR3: TGTGCCAGCAGAATTGACAGGGGCACTGAAGCTTTCTTT. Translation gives CASRIDRGTEAFF.

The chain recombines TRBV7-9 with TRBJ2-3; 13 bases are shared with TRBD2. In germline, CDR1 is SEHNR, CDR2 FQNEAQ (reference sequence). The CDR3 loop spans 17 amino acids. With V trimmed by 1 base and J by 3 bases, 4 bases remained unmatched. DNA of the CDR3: TGTGCCAGCAGCTTAGGGACTAGCGGGAGCCGAACAGATACGCAGTATTTT. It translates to CASSLGTSGSRTDTQYF.

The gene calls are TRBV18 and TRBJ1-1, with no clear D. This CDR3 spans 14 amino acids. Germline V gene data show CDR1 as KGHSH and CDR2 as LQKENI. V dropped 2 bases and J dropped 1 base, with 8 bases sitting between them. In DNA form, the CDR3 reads TGTGCCAGCTCACCATCTAGTGGGAACACTGAAGCTTTCTTT. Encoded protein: CASSPSSGNTEAFF.

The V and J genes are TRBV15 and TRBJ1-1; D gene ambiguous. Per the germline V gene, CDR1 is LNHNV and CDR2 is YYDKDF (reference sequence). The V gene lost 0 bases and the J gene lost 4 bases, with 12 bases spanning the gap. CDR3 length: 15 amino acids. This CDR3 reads CATSRDEGPGTEAFF. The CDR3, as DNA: TGTGCCACCAGCAGAGATGAGGGCCCGGGCACTGAAGCTTTCTTT.

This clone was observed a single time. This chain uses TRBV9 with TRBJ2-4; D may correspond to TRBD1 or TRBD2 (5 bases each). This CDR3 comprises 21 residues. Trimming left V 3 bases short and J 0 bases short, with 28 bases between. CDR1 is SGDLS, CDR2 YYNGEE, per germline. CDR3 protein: CASSGRTRIEWDRLAKNIQYF. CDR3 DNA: TGTGCCAGCAGCGGCCGGACAAGAATTGAGTGGGACCGTCTAGCCAAAAACATTCAGTACTTC.

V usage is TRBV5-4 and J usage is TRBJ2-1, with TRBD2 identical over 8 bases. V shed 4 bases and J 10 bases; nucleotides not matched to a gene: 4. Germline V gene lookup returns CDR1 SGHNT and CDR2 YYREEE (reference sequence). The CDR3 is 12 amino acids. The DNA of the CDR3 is TGTGCCAGCAGCGTCCCTAGCGGGGAGCAGTTCTTC. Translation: CASSVPSGEQFF.

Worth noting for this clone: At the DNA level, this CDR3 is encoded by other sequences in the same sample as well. The CDR3 is CASSSRDRGRTDTQYF. DNA of the CDR3: TGTGCCAGCAGTTCCCGGGACAGGGGGCGCACAGATACGCAGTATTTT. This rearrangement joins TRBV25-1 to TRBJ2-3, with 12 positions matching TRBD1. Trimming cost V 5 bases and J 1 base; bases outside gene matches: 4. Looked up from germline, CDR1 is MGHDK and CDR2 is SYGVNS. CDR3 size: 16 residues. The full variable domain, with the rest looked up from reference TRBV25-1 and TRBJ2-3, is EADIYQTPRYLVIGTGKKITLECSQTMGHDKMYWYQQDPGMELHLIHYSYGVNSTEKGDLSSESTVSRIRTEHFPLTLESARPSHTSQYLCASSSRDRGRTDTQYFGPGTRLTVL.

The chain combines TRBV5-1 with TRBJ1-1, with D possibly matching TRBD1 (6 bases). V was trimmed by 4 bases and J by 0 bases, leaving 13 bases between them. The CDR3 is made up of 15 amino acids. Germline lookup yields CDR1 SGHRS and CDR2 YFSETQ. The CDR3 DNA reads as TGCGCCAGCAGCGCAGGACAGCCTATGAACACTGAAGCTTTCTTT. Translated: CASSAGQPMNTEAFF.

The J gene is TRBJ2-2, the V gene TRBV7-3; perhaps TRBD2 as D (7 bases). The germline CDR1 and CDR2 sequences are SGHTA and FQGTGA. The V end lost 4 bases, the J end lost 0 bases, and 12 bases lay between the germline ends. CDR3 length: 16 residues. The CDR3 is CASSSQGGANTGELFF. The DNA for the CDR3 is TGTGCCAGCAGCTCCCAAGGGGGGGCGAACACCGGGGAGCTGTTTTTT.

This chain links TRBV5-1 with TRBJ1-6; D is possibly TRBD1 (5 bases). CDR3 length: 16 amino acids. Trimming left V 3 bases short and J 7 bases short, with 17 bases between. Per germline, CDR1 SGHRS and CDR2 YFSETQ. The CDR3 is CASSYTPGTENSPLHF. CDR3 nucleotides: TGCGCCAGCAGCTATACCCCCGGGACGGAGAATTCACCCCTCCACTTT.

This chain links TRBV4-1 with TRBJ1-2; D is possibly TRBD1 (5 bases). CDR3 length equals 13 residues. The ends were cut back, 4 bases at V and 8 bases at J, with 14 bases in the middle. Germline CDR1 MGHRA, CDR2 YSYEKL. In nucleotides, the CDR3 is TGCGCCAGCAGCCTATGGACGGGACTGGGCTACACCTTC. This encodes CASSLWTGLGYTF.

CDR3 residues: CASSLPGLAGGRETQYF. DNA for the CDR3: TGTGCCAGCAGCTTGCCTGGACTAGCGGGGGGGCGGGAGACCCAGTACTTC. The gene calls are TRBV7-2 and TRBJ2-5, with 15 nucleotides matching TRBD2. Germline V gene data show CDR1 as SGHTA and CDR2 as FQGNSA. The V segment lost 3 bases and the J segment 5 bases; nucleotides outside the gene matches: 7. The CDR3 covers 17 residues. The complete variable domain, with remaining parts taken from reference TRBV7-2 and TRBJ2-5, reads GAGVSQSPSNKVTEKGKDVELRCDPISGHTALYWYRQSLGQGLEFLIYFQGNSAPDKSGLPSDRFSAERTGGSVSTLTIQRTQQEDSAVYLCASSLPGLAGGRETQYFGPGTRLLVL.

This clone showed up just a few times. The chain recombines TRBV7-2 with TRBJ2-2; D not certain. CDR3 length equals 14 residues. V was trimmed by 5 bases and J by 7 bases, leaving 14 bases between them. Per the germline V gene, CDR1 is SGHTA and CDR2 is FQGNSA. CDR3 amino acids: CASSVERRSGELFF. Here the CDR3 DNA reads TGTGCCAGCAGCGTGGAAAGGCGGAGCGGGGAGCTGTTTTTT.

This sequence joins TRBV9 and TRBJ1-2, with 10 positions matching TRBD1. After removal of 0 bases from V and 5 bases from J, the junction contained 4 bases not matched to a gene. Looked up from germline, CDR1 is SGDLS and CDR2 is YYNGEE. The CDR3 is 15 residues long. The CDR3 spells CASSVVDRGRYGYTF. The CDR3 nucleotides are TGTGCCAGCAGCGTAGTTGACAGGGGGCGTTATGGCTACACCTTC.

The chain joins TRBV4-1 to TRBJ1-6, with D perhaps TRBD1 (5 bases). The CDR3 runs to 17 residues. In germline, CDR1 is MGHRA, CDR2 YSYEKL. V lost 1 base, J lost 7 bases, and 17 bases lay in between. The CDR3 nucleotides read TGCGCCAGCAGCCAAGTCCCGCCGCCGGGGCCAAATTCACCCCTCCACTTT. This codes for CASSQVPPPGPNSPLHF.

This chain's CDR3 is CASSPDRTQPQHF. For the CDR3, the DNA is TGTGCCAGCTCACCCGACAGGACTCAGCCCCAGCATTTT. The rearrangement joins TRBV18 to TRBJ1-5; D possibly corresponds to TRBD1 (6 bases). The CDR3 has 13 amino acids. V lost 3 bases to trimming and J lost 6 bases, with 9 bases between them. The germline V gene has CDR1 KGHSH and CDR2 LQKENI. Using reference TRBV18 and TRBJ1-5 for the parts outside the CDR3, the full variable domain is NAGVMQNPRHLVRRRGQEARLRCSPMKGHSHVYWYRQLPEEGLKFMVYLQKENIIDESGMPKERFSAEFPKEGPSILRIQQVVRGDSAAYFCASSPDRTQPQHFGDGTRLSIL.

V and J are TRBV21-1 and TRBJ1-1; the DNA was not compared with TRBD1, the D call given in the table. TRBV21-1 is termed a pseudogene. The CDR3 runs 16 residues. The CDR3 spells CASRLQIHTIRTEAFF. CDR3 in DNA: TGTGCCAGCAGATTGCAGATACACACAATTCGCACTGAAGCTTTCTTT.

The CDR3 reads CASSPKTGLNYGYTF. In nucleotides, the CDR3 is TGTGCCAGCTCACCCAAGACAGGCCTCAACTATGGCTACACCTTC. The genes are TRBV18 and TRBJ1-2, with TRBD1 as a possible D gene (6 bases). The V gene's germline CDR1 is KGHSH and CDR2 LQKENI. This CDR3 has 15 residues. The germline V and J ends were trimmed by 3 bases and 2 bases, with 13 bases remaining between them.

CDR3 sequence reads: CASSLGRVAGAPDTQYF. In DNA form, the CDR3 reads TGTGCCAGCAGCTTAGGGAGAGTAGCGGGAGCCCCCGATACGCAGTATTTT. This rearrangement joins TRBV7-9 to TRBJ2-3; 9 nucleotides align to TRBD2. J gave up 6 bases and V 1 base, and 11 bases lay outside the gene matches. There are 17 residues in the CDR3. Germline CDR1 is SEHNR and CDR2 is FQNEAQ (reference sequence).